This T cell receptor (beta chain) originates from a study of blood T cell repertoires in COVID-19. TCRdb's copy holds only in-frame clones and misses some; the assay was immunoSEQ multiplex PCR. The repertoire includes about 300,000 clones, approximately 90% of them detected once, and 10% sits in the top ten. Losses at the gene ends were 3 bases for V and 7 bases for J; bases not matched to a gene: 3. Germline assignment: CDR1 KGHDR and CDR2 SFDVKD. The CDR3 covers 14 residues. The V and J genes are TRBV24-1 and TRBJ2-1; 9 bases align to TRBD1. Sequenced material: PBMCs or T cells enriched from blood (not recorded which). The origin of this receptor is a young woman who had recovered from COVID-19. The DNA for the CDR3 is TGTGCCACCAGTGATGAGACAGGGGGGAATGAGCAGTTCTTC. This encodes CATSDETGGNEQFF.